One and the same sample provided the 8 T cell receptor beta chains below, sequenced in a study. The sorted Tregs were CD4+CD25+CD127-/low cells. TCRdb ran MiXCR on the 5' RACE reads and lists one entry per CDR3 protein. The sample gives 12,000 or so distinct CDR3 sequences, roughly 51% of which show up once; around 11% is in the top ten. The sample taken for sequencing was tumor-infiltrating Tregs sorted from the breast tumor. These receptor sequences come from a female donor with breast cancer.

The CDR3 DNA sequence: TGCGCCAGCAGCCCCGCGGGGTTGGGATCGAACACCGGGGAGCTGTTTTTT. Amino acid sequence: CASSPAGLGSNTGELFF. The V and J genes are TRBV5-1 and TRBJ2-2, with D tentatively TRBD2 (6 bases). The CDR3 is 17 residues long. V gave up 4 bases and J gave up 0 bases, with 16 bases separating them. Germline V gives CDR1 SGHRS, CDR2 YFSETQ.

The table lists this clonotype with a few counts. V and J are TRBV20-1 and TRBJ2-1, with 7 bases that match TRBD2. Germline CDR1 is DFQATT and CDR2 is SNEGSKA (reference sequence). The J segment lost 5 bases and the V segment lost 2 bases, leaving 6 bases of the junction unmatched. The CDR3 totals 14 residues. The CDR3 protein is CSARYVGGNNEQFF. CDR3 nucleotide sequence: TGCAGTGCTAGATATGTGGGGGGGAACAATGAGCAGTTCTTC.

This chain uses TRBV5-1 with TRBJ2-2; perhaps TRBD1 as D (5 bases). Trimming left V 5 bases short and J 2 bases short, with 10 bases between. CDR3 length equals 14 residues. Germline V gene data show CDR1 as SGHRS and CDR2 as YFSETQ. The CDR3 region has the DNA TGCGCCAGCAGTAGAGGACACAACACCGGGGAGCTGTTTTTT. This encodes CASSRGHNTGELFF.

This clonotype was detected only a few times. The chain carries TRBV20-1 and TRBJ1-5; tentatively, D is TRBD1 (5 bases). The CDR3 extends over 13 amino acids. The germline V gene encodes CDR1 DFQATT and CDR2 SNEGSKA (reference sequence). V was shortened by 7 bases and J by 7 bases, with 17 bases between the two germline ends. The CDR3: CSVQPQGFQPQHF. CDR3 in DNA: TGCAGTGTCCAACCGCAGGGATTCCAGCCCCAGCATTTT.

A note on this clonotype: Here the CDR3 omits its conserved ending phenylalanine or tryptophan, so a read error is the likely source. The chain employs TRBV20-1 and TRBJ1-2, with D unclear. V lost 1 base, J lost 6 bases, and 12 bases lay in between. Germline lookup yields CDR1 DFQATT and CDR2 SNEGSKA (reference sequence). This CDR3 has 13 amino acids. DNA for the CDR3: TGCAGTGCTAGAGTCGGAGGTCGAGATGGCTACACCTCC. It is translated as CSARVGGRDGYTS.

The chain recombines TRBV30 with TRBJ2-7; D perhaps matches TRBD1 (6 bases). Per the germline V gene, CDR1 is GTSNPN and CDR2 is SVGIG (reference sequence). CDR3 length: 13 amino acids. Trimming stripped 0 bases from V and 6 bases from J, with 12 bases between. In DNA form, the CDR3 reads TGTGCCTGGAGTGTCTCCGGACAGTCCGAGCAGTACTTC. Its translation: CAWSVSGQSEQYF. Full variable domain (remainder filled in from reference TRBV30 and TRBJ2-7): SQTIHQWPATLVQPVGSPLSLECTVEGTSNPNLYWYRQAAGRGLQLLFYSVGIGQISSEVPQNLSASRPQDRQFILSSKKLLLSDSGFYLCAWSVSGQSEQYFGPGTRLTVT.

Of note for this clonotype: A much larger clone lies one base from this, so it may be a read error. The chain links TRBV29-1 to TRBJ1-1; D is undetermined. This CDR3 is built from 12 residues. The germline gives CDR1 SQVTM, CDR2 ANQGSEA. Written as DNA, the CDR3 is TGCAGCGTTGAAGATCTCTACACTGAAGCTCTCTTT. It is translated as CSVEDLYTEALF.

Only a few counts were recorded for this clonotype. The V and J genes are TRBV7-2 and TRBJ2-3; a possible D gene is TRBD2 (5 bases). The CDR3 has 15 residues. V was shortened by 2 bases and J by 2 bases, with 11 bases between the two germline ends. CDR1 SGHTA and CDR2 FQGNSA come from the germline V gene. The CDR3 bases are TGTGCCAGCAGCTTATCTCCGGGGTACACAGATACGCAGTATTTT. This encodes CASSLSPGYTDTQYF.